This entry lists 32 T cell receptor beta chains sequenced from one sample in a study of cytomegalovirus exposure and HLA in healthy donors. Generated by immunoSEQ multiplex PCR, the TCRdb table keeps only in-frame clones and is missing some. This table has roughly 75,000 clones, about 94% appearing once. Sequenced input: PBMCs. These receptors all come from a woman younger than 35 in good health and CMV-seronegative.

The rearrangement joins TRBV19 to TRBJ2-6; TRBD1 matches at 9 bases. Germline V gene lookup returns CDR1 LNHDA and CDR2 SQIVND (reference sequence). The CDR3 runs to 20 residues. Trimming removed 5 bases from V and 2 bases from J; junction bases left unmatched: 16. The CDR3 nucleotides read TGTGCCAGTAGTGAAACTAAGCCGGGACAGGGTTTAACTGGGGCCAACGTCCTGACTTTC. Translating gives CASSETKPGQGLTGANVLTF.

The V gene is TRBV6-1, the J gene TRBJ1-1, with D possibly matching TRBD1 (6 bases). Germline V gene lookup returns CDR1 MNHNS and CDR2 SASEGT. Trimming took 7 bases from V and 3 from J, leaving 18 bases between them. The CDR3 runs to 15 residues. The CDR3 DNA sequence: TGTGCCAGCAACCTAAGGCAGGGGTTATACACTGAAGCTTTCTTT. This encodes CASNLRQGLYTEAFF.

The V gene is TRBV6-6, the J gene TRBJ1-4; 7 bases agree with TRBD1. The CDR3 covers 15 residues. J gave up 3 bases and V 6 bases, and 7 bases lay outside the gene matches. Germline CDR1 reads MNHNY; CDR2 reads SVGAGI (reference sequence). The DNA for the CDR3 is TGTGCCAGCAGCCAGGGGGTGGGGGCTAATGAAAAACTGTTTTTT. It codes for CASSQGVGANEKLFF.

This clone came up a few times. The chain joins TRBV6-6 to TRBJ2-7, with D hard to call. CDR3 length: 13 amino acids. Per germline, CDR1 MNHNY and CDR2 SVGAGI (reference sequence). V was shortened by 6 bases and J by 5 bases, with 14 bases between the two germline ends. CDR3 sequence: CASRSLVVHEQYF. CDR3 coding DNA: TGTGCCAGCAGATCACTTGTGGTTCACGAGCAGTACTTC.

CDR3 coding DNA: TGTGCCAGCAGTGACGTCCCAAACACTGAAGCTTTCTTT. Encoded protein: CASSDVPNTEAFF. The chain recombines TRBV6-4 with TRBJ1-1, with unresolved D. The germline CDR1 and CDR2 sequences are MRHNA and SNTAGT. The CDR3 is made up of 13 amino acids. Trimming removed 2 bases from V and 2 bases from J, with 6 bases in between.

This clone was found once. The V and J genes are TRBV19 and TRBJ2-2; 7 positions match TRBD2. The CDR3 has 18 residues. The J segment lost 6 bases and the V segment lost 5 bases, leaving 18 bases of the junction unmatched. CDR1 LNHDA and CDR2 SQIVND come from the germline V gene (reference sequence). The CDR3 here is CASSLTGTIGLTPGELFF. The CDR3 nucleotides read TGTGCCAGTAGTCTTACCGGGACTATCGGCCTAACACCCGGGGAGCTGTTTTTT. Filled out from reference TRBV19 and TRBJ2-2, the complete variable domain reads DGGITQSPKYLFRKEGQNVTLSCEQNLNHDAMYWYRQDPGQGLRLIYYSQIVNDFQKGDIAEGYSVSREKKESFPLTVTSAQKNPTAFYLCASSLTGTIGLTPGELFFGEGSRLTVL.

The chain carries TRBV11-3 and TRBJ1-1; unclear D gene. The germline gives CDR1 SGHNT, CDR2 YENEEA. Deletions cut 3 bases from V and 0 bases from J, with 5 bases between. The CDR3 contains 13 residues. CDR3 in DNA: TGTGCCAGCAGCTTCGGGTTGAACACTGAAGCTTTCTTT. The encoded protein is CASSFGLNTEAFF.

The chain employs TRBV27 and TRBJ1-5, with D possibly matching TRBD1 (6 bases). V lost 2 bases and J 5 bases, leaving 10 bases between the germline ends. This CDR3 is built from 14 residues. Germline assignment: CDR1 MNHEY and CDR2 SMNVEV (reference sequence). The CDR3, as DNA: TGTGCCAGCAGTTTACAGGGGAGGGATCAGCCCCAGCATTTT. Translation: CASSLQGRDQPQHF.

The chain links TRBV5-4 to TRBJ1-1; D is possibly TRBD1 (5 bases). CDR3 length: 15 amino acids. V was clipped by 4 bases and J by 1 base, with 14 bases between them. Germline lookup yields CDR1 SGHNT and CDR2 YYREEE (reference sequence). CDR3 amino acids: CASSATTAKNTEAFF. The CDR3 coding sequence is TGTGCCAGCAGCGCGACGACAGCAAAGAACACTGAAGCTTTCTTT. The full variable domain, rest sourced from reference TRBV5-4 and TRBJ1-1, is ETGVTQSPTHLIKTRGQQVTLRCSSQSGHNTVSWYQQALGQGPQFIFQYYREEENGRGNFPPRFSGLQFPNYSSELNVNALELDDSALYLCASSATTAKNTEAFFGQGTRLTVV.

A single count supports this clone. This rearrangement joins TRBV5-6 to TRBJ2-5; 8 bases are shared with TRBD2. Germline V gene lookup returns CDR1 SGHDT and CDR2 YYEEEE. Trimming took 7 bases from V and 3 from J; bases not matched to a gene: 5. There are 13 residues in the CDR3. The DNA of the CDR3 is TGTGCCAGCCAGACTAGCGATGAAGAGACCCAGTACTTC. Protein product: CASQTSDEETQYF.

The chain joins TRBV7-9 to TRBJ2-7; 8 bases match TRBD1. J gave up 6 bases and V 4 bases, and 2 bases lay outside the gene matches. CDR3 length equals 12 residues. The germline gives CDR1 SEHNR, CDR2 FQNEAQ (reference sequence). The CDR3 loop reads CASSSGQGEQYF. The CDR3, as DNA: TGTGCCAGCAGCTCCGGACAGGGCGAGCAGTACTTC.

The V and J genes are TRBV2 and TRBJ2-5, with 9 bases identical to TRBD2. The CDR3 is 16 amino acids. With 2 bases clipped from V and 6 bases from J, the junction kept 10 bases outside the gene matches. The germline gives CDR1 SNHLY, CDR2 FYNNEI. The CDR3 DNA reads TGTGCCAGCAGTGAAAGGCCTAGCGGGACAAGAAAGACCCAGTACTTC. It codes for CASSERPSGTRKTQYF. Combining the CDR3 with reference TRBV2 and TRBJ2-5 gives the whole variable domain EPEVTQTPSHQVTQMGQEVILRCVPISNHLYFYWYRQILGQKVEFLVSFYNNEISEKSEIFDDQFSVERPDGSNFTLKIRSTKLEDSAMYFCASSERPSGTRKTQYFGPGTRLLVL.

The DNA of the CDR3 is TGCGCCAGCAGCCAAGAGGGACAGGGGATCTATGGCTACACCTTC. Translating it yields CASSQEGQGIYGYTF. The chain uses TRBV4-1 and TRBJ1-2; TRBD1 aligns across 10 bases. CDR3 length equals 15 residues. CDR1 and CDR2 from the germline V gene are MGHRA and YSYEKL. Trimming cost V 0 bases and J 4 bases; bases outside gene matches: 2.

The chain has TRBV30 and TRBJ1-2; TRBD1 is a possible D gene (5 bases). V was pared by 0 bases and J by 6 bases, with 11 bases between. Germline loops: CDR1 GTSNPN, CDR2 SVGIG (reference sequence). CDR3 size: 13 residues. DNA of the CDR3: TGTGCCTGGAGTGTTTGGGGCGCTGATGGCTACACCTTC. It encodes CAWSVWGADGYTF.

J is TRBJ2-7 and V is TRBV4-3; D is undetermined. CDR3 size: 16 residues. Germline-derived CDR1 and CDR2 are LGHNA and YSLEER. The V end was cut by 0 bases, the J end by 0 bases, with 12 bases between. The CDR3 spells CASSQDFSGLSYEQYF. CDR3 DNA sequence: TGCGCCAGCAGCCAAGATTTCTCAGGCCTCTCCTACGAGCAGTACTTC.

V and J are TRBV4-2 and TRBJ2-7; D may be TRBD1 (6 bases). Germline CDR1 and CDR2: LGHNA and YNFKEQ. V was trimmed by 1 base and J by 3 bases, leaving 13 bases between them. The CDR3 consists of 15 residues. The CDR3 here is CASSQAGPGVYEQYF. CDR3 in DNA: TGTGCCAGCAGCCAAGCCGGACCAGGGGTCTACGAGCAGTACTTC.

V gene TRBV6-4 combines with J gene TRBJ2-3; 10 bases match TRBD1. With 4 bases clipped from V and 6 bases from J, the junction kept 7 bases outside the gene matches. CDR1 MRHNA and CDR2 SNTAGT come from the germline V gene. The CDR3 covers 15 residues. Here the CDR3 reads CASSAETGGDDTQYF. CDR3 DNA: TGTGCCAGCAGTGCCGAGACAGGGGGCGATGATACGCAGTATTTT.

The rearrangement uses TRBV11-2 and TRBJ2-7; maybe TRBD2 (7 bases). This CDR3 is 17 amino acids long. Germline CDR1 and CDR2: SGHAT and FQNNGV. The ends were cut back, 1 base at V and 3 bases at J, with 19 bases in the middle. The CDR3 region has the DNA TGTGCCAGCAGCTTAGGACCTGGGGGCGGGGGTTACTACGAGCAGTACTTC. This codes for CASSLGPGGGGYYEQYF.

This clone was recorded once. The V gene is TRBV10-3, the J gene TRBJ1-5, with 9 bases aligning to TRBD1. V was pared by 6 bases and J by 9 bases, with 18 bases of the junction left unmatched. The CDR3 loop spans 17 amino acids. Germline V CDR1 and CDR2: ENHRY, SYGVKD. The CDR3 spells CAISPNTGTGPIRPQHF. CDR3 coding DNA: TGTGCCATCAGCCCTAATACCGGGACAGGGCCTATTAGGCCCCAGCATTTT.

V gene TRBV2 combines with J gene TRBJ2-4; tentatively, D is TRBD1 (6 bases). CDR3 length: 16 amino acids. Trimming removed 5 bases at V and 1 base at J, with 15 bases between. The germline V gene has CDR1 SNHLY and CDR2 FYNNEI. The chain's CDR3 is CASSPGQLWAKNIQYF. CDR3 coding DNA: TGTGCCAGCAGTCCGGGACAATTGTGGGCCAAAAACATTCAGTACTTC.

This clone was picked up one time. The chain recombines TRBV30 with TRBJ1-5; TRBD1 might be the D (6 bases). CDR3 length equals 13 residues. Germline CDR1 GTSNPN, CDR2 SVGIG (reference sequence). V dropped 2 bases and J dropped 6 bases, with 11 bases sitting between them. The CDR3 loop reads CAWSPQGSQPQHF. DNA for the CDR3: TGTGCCTGGAGTCCACAGGGAAGTCAGCCCCAGCATTTT. The full variable domain, its missing parts supplied by reference TRBV30 and TRBJ1-5, is SQTIHQWPATLVQPVGSPLSLECTVEGTSNPNLYWYRQAAGRGLQLLFYSVGIGQISSEVPQNLSASRPQDRQFILSSKKLLLSDSGFYLCAWSPQGSQPQHFGDGTRLSIL.

The rearrangement joins TRBV7-2 to TRBJ2-5; D not resolved. Trimming cost V 0 bases and J 2 bases, with 13 bases left between them. Germline V gives CDR1 SGHTA, CDR2 FQGNSA. The CDR3 consists of 16 residues. CDR3 sequence: CASSLAWRSGQETQYF. The CDR3 DNA reads as TGTGCCAGCAGCTTAGCTTGGCGGAGTGGGCAAGAGACCCAGTACTTC.

The chain couples TRBV19 to TRBJ1-5; D uncertain. This CDR3 has 13 amino acids. The germline V gene has CDR1 LNHDA and CDR2 SQIVND (reference sequence). The V and J ends lost 7 bases and 2 bases respectively, with 9 bases between them. CDR3 nucleotide sequence: TGTGCCAGTATCCCCGGTGGCAATCAGCCCCAGCATTTT. Amino acids: CASIPGGNQPQHF.

This clone was seen a single time. The rearrangement joins TRBV29-1 to TRBJ1-5; D unclear. Between the trimmed V and J ends, which lost 6 bases and 9 bases, there was a span of 15 bases. CDR1 is SQVTM, CDR2 ANQGSEA, per germline. This CDR3 comprises 12 residues. The CDR3 region is CSVWLSPGPQHF. The DNA of the CDR3 is TGCAGCGTGTGGCTCAGTCCGGGGCCCCAGCATTTT.

V usage is TRBV5-6 and J usage is TRBJ2-5; D gene uncertain. CDR1 is SGHDT, CDR2 YYEEEE, per germline. V lost 3 bases and J 2 bases, leaving 5 bases between the germline ends. This CDR3 comprises 12 residues. CDR3 protein: CASSSLQETQYF. As DNA, the CDR3 is TGTGCCAGCAGCTCACTACAAGAGACCCAGTACTTC.

The rearrangement joins TRBV29-1 to TRBJ2-7; possibly TRBD1 for D (5 bases). The ends were cut back, 5 bases at V and 5 bases at J, with 10 bases in the middle. The CDR3 is 11 amino acids. Looked up from germline, CDR1 is SQVTM and CDR2 is ANQGSEA. CDR3 bases: TGCAGCGTTTTGGGGCCCCACGAGCAGTACTTC. This encodes CSVLGPHEQYF.

In its sample, this clone was seen a few times. This sequence joins TRBV19 and TRBJ1-5; D gene ambiguous. Trimming cost V 3 bases and J 6 bases, with 18 bases left between them. The V gene's germline CDR1 is LNHDA and CDR2 SQIVND (reference sequence). This CDR3 spans 16 amino acids. The CDR3 region has the DNA TGTGCCAGTAGTATTACGTTCGGGAAATTCGGTCAGCCCCAGCATTTT. This encodes CASSITFGKFGQPQHF.

The rearrangement joins TRBV5-8 to TRBJ1-1; D might be TRBD1 (5 bases). Trimming removed 3 bases at V and 3 bases at J, with 12 bases between. The CDR3 loop spans 14 amino acids. Germline V CDR1 and CDR2: SGHTS, YDEGEE. Here the CDR3 DNA reads TGTGCCAGCAGCTGGGGCGATGCGGACACTGAAGCTTTCTTT. Protein: CASSWGDADTEAFF.

This chain connects TRBV4-1 to TRBJ2-2; the match to TRBD2 covers 9 bases. The V segment lost 7 bases and the J segment 4 bases; nucleotides outside the gene matches: 10. Germline CDR1 MGHRA, CDR2 YSYEKL. CDR3 size: 16 residues. CDR3 DNA: TGCGCCAGCAAGGGGGGGGCTAGCGGGACCACCGGGGAGCTGTTTTTT. Translated, it gives CASKGGASGTTGELFF.

V and J are TRBV19 and TRBJ1-3, with D unresolved. The CDR3 has 16 amino acids. V gave up 3 bases and J gave up 0 bases, with 12 bases separating them. CDR1 and CDR2 (germline): LNHDA, SQIVND (reference sequence). The CDR3 nucleotides read TGTGCCAGTAGTATCCTTGGAAGCGACTCTGGAAACACCATATATTTT. Translation gives CASSILGSDSGNTIYF.

The chain combines TRBV28 with TRBJ1-4, with TRBD1 identical over 12 bases. Germline lookup yields CDR1 MDHEN and CDR2 SYDVKM. The CDR3 is 19 residues long. The ends lost 5 bases at V and 1 base at J; junction bases unmatched: 11. In DNA, the CDR3 is TGTGCCAGCAGTGTCGCCGGGACAGGGGGCAGGCGAACTAATGAAAAACTGTTTTTT. This gives the protein CASSVAGTGGRRTNEKLFF. Full variable domain (missing parts from reference TRBV28 and TRBJ1-4): DVKVTQSSRYLVKRTGEKVFLECVQDMDHENMFWYRQDPGLGLRLIYFSYDVKMKEKGDIPEGYSVSREKKERFSLILESASTNQTSMYLCASSVAGTGGRRTNEKLFFGSGTQLSVL.

The chain couples TRBV9 to TRBJ2-1; TRBD2 might be the D (5 bases). The V and J ends lost 0 bases and 6 bases respectively, with 7 bases between them. The CDR3 runs 13 residues. Germline V gene sequence: CDR1 SGDLS, CDR2 YYNGEE. CDR3 nucleotides: TGTGCCAGCAGCGTAGGACTACTCAATGAGCAGTTCTTC. It encodes CASSVGLLNEQFF.